One and the same sample provided the 14 T cell receptor beta chains below, sequenced in a study of cytomegalovirus exposure and HLA in healthy donors. The repertoire was sequenced with immunoSEQ multiplex PCR; TCRdb's copy has only in-frame clones and lacks some. The data contain roughly 60,000 clones, about 96% of them singletons. The sequenced sample was PBMCs. The receptors derive from a woman aged 18 to 35 in good health and CMV-seronegative.

The gene calls are TRBV15 and TRBJ1-5; TRBD1 matches at 10 bases. CDR1 and CDR2 from the germline V gene are LNHNV and YYDKDF (reference sequence). The CDR3 runs to 17 residues. J was trimmed by 0 bases and V by 4 bases; bases with no gene match: 6. Here the CDR3 reads CATSNRTGGGSNQPQHF. In DNA form, the CDR3 reads TGTGCCACCAGCAACCGGACAGGGGGGGGTAGCAATCAGCCCCAGCATTTT.

This clone showed up just once. V and J are TRBV13 and TRBJ2-7; possibly TRBD2 for D (6 bases). Per germline, CDR1 PRHDT and CDR2 FYEKMQ (reference sequence). V lost 0 bases to trimming and J lost 1 base, with 13 bases between them. This CDR3 region has 16 residues. The CDR3 loop reads CASSLGLGRKSYEQYF. CDR3 DNA sequence: TGTGCCAGCAGCTTAGGCCTGGGGAGGAAGTCCTACGAGCAGTACTTC.

The chain employs TRBV5-6 and TRBJ2-3; 8 bases are a match to TRBD2. The length of the CDR3 is 11 residues. The germline V gene encodes CDR1 SGHDT and CDR2 YYEEEE. With V trimmed by 9 bases and J by 5 bases, 2 bases remained unmatched. The CDR3 sequence: CATGTRDTQYF. The CDR3 DNA reads as TGTGCCACCGGGACTAGAGATACGCAGTATTTT.

This clone has a single count. The rearrangement uses TRBV7-7 and TRBJ2-5; 16 bases map to TRBD2. This CDR3 is built from 16 residues. V lost 3 bases, J lost 7 bases, and 5 bases stayed unmatched. Germline CDR1 reads SSHAT; CDR2 reads FNYEAQ (reference sequence). CDR3 amino acids: CASSLGLAGGPGTQYF. CDR3 DNA sequence: TGTGCCAGCAGCTTGGGACTAGCGGGAGGGCCGGGGACCCAGTACTTC.

The chain carries TRBV19 and TRBJ2-3; the match to TRBD1 covers 7 bases. This CDR3 has 14 residues. V was clipped by 6 bases and J by 7 bases; unmatched bases: 10. CDR1 and CDR2 (germline): LNHDA, SQIVND (reference sequence). This chain's CDR3 is CASRRQGPVNTQYF. The CDR3 bases are TGTGCCAGTAGGAGACAGGGTCCCGTGAATACGCAGTATTTT.

V and J are TRBV9 and TRBJ2-6; D is undetermined. CDR3 length: 18 residues. CDR1 is SGDLS, CDR2 YYNGEE, per germline. Trimming pared 2 bases from V and 0 bases from J, leaving 15 bases between. CDR3 in amino acids: CASSVLARPHSGANVLTF. CDR3 sequence (DNA): TGTGCCAGCAGCGTCCTGGCCAGGCCCCACTCTGGGGCCAACGTCCTGACTTTC.

This clone showed up just once. The chain couples TRBV4-3 to TRBJ2-7; TRBD2 is a possible D gene (6 bases). This CDR3 comprises 14 residues. Trimming stripped 3 bases from V and 2 bases from J, with 11 bases between. Germline V gene sequence: CDR1 LGHNA, CDR2 YSLEER. CDR3 nucleotide sequence: TGCGCCAGCAGCCAGGGTCTAGCGACCTACGAGCAGTACTTC. This translates into CASSQGLATYEQYF.

J is TRBJ2-1 and V is TRBV5-8, with TRBD2 matching 8 bases. The CDR3 sequence is 15 residues long. With 0 bases clipped from V and 10 bases from J, the junction kept 9 bases outside the gene matches. CDR1 SGHTS and CDR2 YDEGEE come from the germline V gene. CDR3 amino acids: CASSLVGGLAKEQFF. CDR3 nucleotide sequence: TGTGCCAGCAGCTTGGTGGGCGGACTAGCAAAGGAGCAGTTCTTC.

The chain carries TRBV5-1 and TRBJ1-4; D is unresolved. This CDR3 contains 13 residues. The germline V gene encodes CDR1 SGHRS and CDR2 YFSETQ. V dropped 6 bases and J dropped 3 bases, with 9 bases sitting between them. CDR3 sequence: CASMEGPNEKLFF. The CDR3 DNA reads as TGCGCCAGCATGGAGGGCCCTAATGAAAAACTGTTTTTT.

The rearrangement links TRBV18 to TRBJ1-2, with TRBD1 identical over 12 bases. The germline V gene encodes CDR1 KGHSH and CDR2 LQKENI. CDR3 length: 16 amino acids. Losses at the gene ends were 10 bases for V and 0 bases for J; bases not matched to a gene: 9. The CDR3 nucleotides read TGTGCCACCCTGGGGGACAGGGGGCCTTCTAACTATGGCTACACCTTC. Amino acid sequence: CATLGDRGPSNYGYTF.

The J gene is TRBJ1-1, the V gene TRBV7-8; weak D call: TRBD1 (5 bases). In germline, CDR1 is SGHVS, CDR2 FQNEAQ. The CDR3 is 14 residues long. V was pared by 5 bases and J by 0 bases, with 10 bases between. Here the CDR3 DNA reads TGTGCCAGCAGCCGCGGGGGGGTGAACACTGAAGCTTTCTTT. It specifies CASSRGGVNTEAFF.

This clone is a singleton in its sample. The chain employs TRBV7-3 and TRBJ2-2; tentative D call: TRBD1 (5 bases). Trimming pared 2 bases from V and 6 bases from J, leaving 10 bases between. This CDR3 is 14 amino acids long. The germline V gene has CDR1 SGHTA and CDR2 FQGTGA. For the CDR3, the DNA is TGTGCCAGCAGCTTAGGCAGGGATTCCGGGGAGCTGTTTTTT. Protein: CASSLGRDSGELFF.

The chain uses TRBV7-9 and TRBJ1-1; no firm D call. V was pared by 0 bases and J by 5 bases, with 10 bases between. The CDR3 covers 14 residues. Germline V gene sequence: CDR1 SEHNR, CDR2 FQNEAQ (reference sequence). The CDR3 region is CASSLAPRETEAFF. CDR3 nucleotide sequence: TGTGCCAGCAGCTTAGCTCCGCGGGAAACTGAAGCTTTCTTT.

V usage is TRBV23-1 and J usage is TRBJ1-5; D is undetermined. TRBV23-1 carries the ORF label, with uncertain function. V was shortened by 10 bases and J by 1 base, with 14 bases between the two germline ends. The CDR3 covers 14 residues. Written as DNA, the CDR3 is TGCGCCACCGCCCGGTCAGGCAGCAATCAGCCCCAGCATTTT. Amino acids: CATARSGSNQPQHF.